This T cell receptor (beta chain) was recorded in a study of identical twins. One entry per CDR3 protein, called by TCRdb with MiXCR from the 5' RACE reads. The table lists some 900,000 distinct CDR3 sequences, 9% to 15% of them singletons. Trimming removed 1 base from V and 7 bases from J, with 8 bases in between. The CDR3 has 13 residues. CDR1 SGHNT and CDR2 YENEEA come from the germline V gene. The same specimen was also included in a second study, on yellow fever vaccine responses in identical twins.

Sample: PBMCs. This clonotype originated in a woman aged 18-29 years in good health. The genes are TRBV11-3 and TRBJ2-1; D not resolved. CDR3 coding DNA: TGTGCCAGCAGCTTAGGGCTTAGTAATGAGCAGTTCTTC. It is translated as CASSLGLSNEQFF.